Presented here are 22 T cell receptor beta chains from one specimen sequenced in a study of siplizumab effects on memory and regulatory T cells. Assay: immunoSEQ multiplex PCR; the TCRdb copy retains only in-frame clones and omits some. Among under 100,000 clones listed, approximately 88% were seen once. Material for sequencing was Tregs sorted from blood. All receptors come from a human donor in good health.

V usage is TRBV7-3 and J usage is TRBJ2-5; D might be TRBD2 (7 bases). V lost 5 bases to trimming and J lost 5 bases, with 18 bases between them. This CDR3 region has 15 residues. In germline, CDR1 is SGHTA, CDR2 FQGTGA. CDR3 sequence (DNA): TGTGCCAGCAGCCTCCTCGGGGGGCCATTGGAGACCCAGTACTTC. This sequence encodes CASSLLGGPLETQYF.

This rearrangement joins TRBV10-1 to TRBJ1-4, with D possibly TRBD1 on 5 matching bases. Germline CDR1 is WNHNN and CDR2 is SYGVQD (reference sequence). The germline V and J ends were trimmed by 6 bases and 10 bases, with 15 bases remaining between them. There are 13 residues in the CDR3. CDR3 residues: CASRPGPDGKLFF. For the CDR3, the DNA is TGCGCCAGCAGGCCGGGACCCGATGGAAAACTGTTTTTT.

V usage is TRBV5-5 and J usage is TRBJ2-3, with no clear D. The CDR3 loop spans 13 amino acids. The ends were cut back, 0 bases at V and 0 bases at J, with 2 bases in the middle. The germline V gene encodes CDR1 SGHKS and CDR2 YYEKEE (reference sequence). The CDR3 spells CASSLVSTDTQYF. The CDR3 bases are TGTGCCAGCAGCTTGGTAAGCACAGATACGCAGTATTTT.

The rearrangement joins TRBV6-1 to TRBJ2-7; D is perhaps TRBD2 (6 bases). CDR3 size: 12 residues. Germline V gene sequence: CDR1 MNHNS, CDR2 SASEGT. The V end lost 11 bases, the J end lost 1 base, and 12 bases lay between the germline ends. The CDR3 region has the DNA TGTGCCGCGGGCCGGGGGTCCTACGAGCAGTACTTC. Encoded protein: CAAGRGSYEQYF.

This clone was seen a handful of times. The chain combines TRBV2 with TRBJ2-2; tentatively, D is TRBD2 (6 bases). Trimming pared 10 bases from V and 4 bases from J, leaving 13 bases between. CDR3 length equals 13 residues. Germline lookup yields CDR1 SNHLY and CDR2 FYNNEI. DNA for the CDR3: TGTGCCACCAAGAGGGAGGCCACCGGGGAGCTGTTTTTT. This sequence encodes CATKREATGELFF.

This clone was recorded only once. This sequence joins TRBV11-2 and TRBJ1-2; tentatively, D is TRBD1 (5 bases). Germline V gene data show CDR1 as SGHAT and CDR2 as FQNNGV. CDR3 size: 14 residues. Trimming removed 3 bases at V and 1 base at J, with 9 bases between. CDR3 bases: TGTGCCAGCAGCTTCGGGACGGGTAACTATGGCTACACCTTC. Its protein is CASSFGTGNYGYTF.

V is TRBV28 and J is TRBJ1-1; 10 bases align to TRBD1. From germline, CDR1 is MDHEN and CDR2 SYDVKM. V lost 7 bases to trimming and J lost 1 base; unmatched junction nucleotides: 18. This CDR3 contains 19 residues. The CDR3 sequence is CASKTPNPGQGFTNTEAFF. The CDR3 coding sequence is TGTGCCAGCAAAACCCCCAATCCGGGACAGGGGTTCACGAACACTGAAGCTTTCTTT.

The chain carries TRBV5-6 and TRBJ1-3; the D is unclear. The V gene's germline CDR1 is SGHDT and CDR2 YYEEEE. The CDR3 is made up of 17 amino acids. V was pared by 4 bases and J by 2 bases, with 19 bases between. The CDR3 is CASSIGRREQTGNTIYF. CDR3 coding DNA: TGTGCCAGCAGCATTGGGCGTCGGGAACAGACTGGAAACACCATATATTTT.

J is TRBJ1-2 and V is TRBV7-9; no firm D call. Germline CDR1 reads SEHNR; CDR2 reads FQNEAQ (reference sequence). The CDR3 spans 14 residues. Trimming left V 2 bases short and J 5 bases short, with 12 bases between. CDR3 bases: TGTGCCAGCAGCTTAACCGCCTTGACGTATGGCTACACCTTC. Protein product: CASSLTALTYGYTF.

V is TRBV7-6 and J is TRBJ2-7; D unresolved. V was clipped by 3 bases and J by 6 bases, with 6 bases between them. Germline V gives CDR1 SGHVS, CDR2 FNYEAQ. The CDR3 consists of 11 residues. The CDR3: CASSLVGEQYF. The CDR3 bases are TGTGCCAGCAGCTTGGTTGGCGAGCAGTACTTC.

This chain uses TRBV2 with TRBJ2-7, with TRBD1 identical over 7 bases. CDR1 is SNHLY, CDR2 FYNNEI, per germline. The CDR3 is 14 amino acids. Trimming at V came to 7 bases and at J to 4 bases, leaving 10 bases not matched to a gene. Written as DNA, the CDR3 is TGTGCCAGCACTATGAGACAGGGCCGTTACGAGCAGTACTTC. This sequence encodes CASTMRQGRYEQYF. The full variable domain, in which reference TRBV2 and TRBJ2-7 provide the parts outside the CDR3, is EPEVTQTPSHQVTQMGQEVILRCVPISNHLYFYWYRQILGQKVEFLVSFYNNEISEKSEIFDDQFSVERPDGSNFTLKIRSTKLEDSAMYFCASTMRQGRYEQYFGPGTRLTVT.

The rearrangement links TRBV27 to TRBJ1-2; D ambiguous. This CDR3 has 13 amino acids. Germline V gives CDR1 MNHEY, CDR2 SMNVEV (reference sequence). The germline V and J ends were trimmed by 10 bases and 0 bases, with 12 bases remaining between them. CDR3 sequence: CAMRSSANYGYTF. The CDR3 coding sequence is TGTGCCATGCGGTCTTCAGCTAACTATGGCTACACCTTC.

V and J are TRBV2 and TRBJ1-1, with 8 positions matching TRBD1. The CDR3 sequence is 16 residues long. Germline values: CDR1 SNHLY, CDR2 FYNNEI. Trimming removed 4 bases from V and 0 bases from J; junction bases left unmatched: 7. CDR3 sequence reads: CASSGDDRGMNTEAFF. CDR3 bases: TGTGCCAGCAGTGGGGATGACAGGGGAATGAACACTGAAGCTTTCTTT.

This sequence joins TRBV23-1 and TRBJ1-5, with 8 bases that match TRBD1. TRBV23-1 is designated an ORF whose function remains uncertain. This CDR3 spans 16 amino acids. V was pared by 2 bases and J by 4 bases, with 7 bases of the junction left unmatched. CDR3 sequence reads: CASSQLGTGRNQPQHF. In nucleotides, the CDR3 is TGCGCCAGCAGTCAACTTGGGACAGGAAGGAATCAGCCCCAGCATTTT.

The J gene is TRBJ1-2, the V gene TRBV2; the D gene is possibly TRBD1 (5 bases). V was pared by 4 bases and J by 2 bases, with 14 bases between. Germline CDR1 is SNHLY and CDR2 is FYNNEI. The CDR3 sequence is 15 residues long. Here the CDR3 DNA reads TGTGCCAGCAGTGGGGACGCCCCTGGGAACTATGGCTACACCTTC. It translates to CASSGDAPGNYGYTF.

This chain uses TRBV28 with TRBJ1-2; 9 bases match TRBD1. Per the germline V gene, CDR1 is MDHEN and CDR2 is SYDVKM. CDR3 size: 15 residues. V gave up 6 bases and J gave up 3 bases; unmatched junction bases: 8. The CDR3 here is CASSPLRQGDYGYTF. The DNA for the CDR3 is TGTGCCAGCAGCCCCCTCAGACAGGGGGACTATGGCTACACCTTC.

The chain is built from TRBV7-5 and TRBJ1-5; TRBD1, the table's D call, was not compared with the DNA. TRBV7-5 is designated a pseudogene. The CDR3 totals 16 residues. The CDR3 sequence: CVRSRDSAYSNQPQHF. Here the CDR3 DNA reads TGTGTCAGAAGCCGGGACAGCGCTTATAGCAATCAGCCCCAGCATTTT.

This chain uses TRBV10-2 with TRBJ2-2; D gene unclear. V shed 1 base and J shed 8 bases, with 8 bases lying between them. This CDR3 region has 13 residues. The germline CDR1 and CDR2 sequences are WSHSY and SAAADI. CDR3 DNA sequence: TGCGCCAGCAGTGAGTTTCCCAGGGGGGAGCTGTTTTTT. As protein: CASSEFPRGELFF.

The chain joins TRBV6-5 to TRBJ2-3; D is ambiguous. This CDR3 has 15 residues. From germline, CDR1 is MNHEY and CDR2 SVGAGI. V shed 6 bases and J shed 2 bases, with 15 bases lying between them. In DNA form, the CDR3 reads TGTGCCAGCAGCCAGAGCCCGGTTACCACAGATACGCAGTATTTT. This translates into CASSQSPVTTDTQYF.

The chain has TRBV5-1 and TRBJ1-2; D remains ambiguous. V shed 3 bases and J shed 8 bases, with 14 bases lying between them. This CDR3 spans 13 amino acids. Germline CDR1 SGHRS, CDR2 YFSETQ. The CDR3 bases are TGCGCCAGCAGCTCTGCGGCAGAGGGCGGCTACACCTTC. Amino acids: CASSSAAEGGYTF.

The chain links TRBV28 to TRBJ2-3; 11 bases match TRBD2. This CDR3 contains 16 residues. CDR1 and CDR2 (germline): MDHEN, SYDVKM. With 2 bases clipped from V and 2 bases from J, the junction kept 3 bases outside the gene matches. The CDR3 sequence is CASSLRTSGFTDTQYF. CDR3 bases: TGTGCCAGCAGTTTACGGACTAGCGGGTTCACAGATACGCAGTATTTT.

The chain is built from TRBV19 and TRBJ1-3; D may be TRBD1 (6 bases). The CDR3 covers 16 residues. The germline CDR1 and CDR2 sequences are LNHDA and SQIVND (reference sequence). V lost 4 bases to trimming and J lost 3 bases, with 16 bases between them. CDR3 coding DNA: TGTGCCAGTAGTACGGGGCCCGGGACAAGTGGAAACACCATATATTTT. The encoded protein is CASSTGPGTSGNTIYF.